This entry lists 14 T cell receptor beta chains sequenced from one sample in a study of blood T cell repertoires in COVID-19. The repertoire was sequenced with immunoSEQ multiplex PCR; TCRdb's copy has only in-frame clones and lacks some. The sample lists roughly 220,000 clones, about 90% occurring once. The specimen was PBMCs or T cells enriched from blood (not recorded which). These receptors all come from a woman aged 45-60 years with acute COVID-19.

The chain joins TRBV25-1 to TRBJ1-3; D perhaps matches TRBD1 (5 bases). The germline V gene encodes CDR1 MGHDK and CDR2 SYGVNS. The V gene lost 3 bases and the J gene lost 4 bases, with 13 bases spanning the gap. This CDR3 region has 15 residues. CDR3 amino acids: CASSDPGRSGNTIYF. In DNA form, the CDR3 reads TGTGCCAGCAGTGACCCAGGGAGGTCCGGAAACACCATATATTTT.

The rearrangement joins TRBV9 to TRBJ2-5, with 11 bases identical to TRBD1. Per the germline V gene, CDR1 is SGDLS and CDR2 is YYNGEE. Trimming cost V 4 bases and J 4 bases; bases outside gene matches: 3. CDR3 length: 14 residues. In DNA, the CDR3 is TGTGCCAGCAGCTTCGGACAGGGGGCAGAGACCCAGTACTTC. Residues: CASSFGQGAETQYF.

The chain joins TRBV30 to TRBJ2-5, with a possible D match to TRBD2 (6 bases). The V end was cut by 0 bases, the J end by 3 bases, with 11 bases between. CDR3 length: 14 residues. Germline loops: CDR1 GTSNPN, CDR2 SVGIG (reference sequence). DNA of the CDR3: TGTGCCTGGAGTGTGGGTGGCGGGAAAGAGACCCAGTACTTC. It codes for CAWSVGGGKETQYF.

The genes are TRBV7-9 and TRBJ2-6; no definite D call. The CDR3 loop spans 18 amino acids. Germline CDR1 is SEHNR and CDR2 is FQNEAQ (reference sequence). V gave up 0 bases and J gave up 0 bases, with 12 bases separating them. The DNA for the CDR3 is TGTGCCAGCAGCTTAGCGGTCGCAGTCCTCTCTGGGGCCAACGTCCTGACTTTC. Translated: CASSLAVAVLSGANVLTF.

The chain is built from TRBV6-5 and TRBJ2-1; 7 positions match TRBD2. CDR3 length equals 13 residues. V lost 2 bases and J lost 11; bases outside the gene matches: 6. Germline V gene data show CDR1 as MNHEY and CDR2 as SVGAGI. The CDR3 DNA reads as TGTGCCAGCAGTTACAGCGGGGACCTGCAGCAGTTCTTC. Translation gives CASSYSGDLQQFF.

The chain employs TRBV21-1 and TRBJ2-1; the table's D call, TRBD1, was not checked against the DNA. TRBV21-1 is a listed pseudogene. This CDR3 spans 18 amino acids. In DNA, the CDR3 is TGTGCCAGCACCGCCACGCCCAGTCGCTCAGGCTCCTACAATGAGCAGTTCTTC. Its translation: CASTATPSRSGSYNEQFF.

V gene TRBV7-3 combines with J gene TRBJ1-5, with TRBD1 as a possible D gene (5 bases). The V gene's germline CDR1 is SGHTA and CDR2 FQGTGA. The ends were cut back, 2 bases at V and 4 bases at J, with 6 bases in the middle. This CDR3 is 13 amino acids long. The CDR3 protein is CASSLDRNQPQHF. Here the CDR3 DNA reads TGTGCCAGCAGCTTAGACAGAAATCAGCCCCAGCATTTT.

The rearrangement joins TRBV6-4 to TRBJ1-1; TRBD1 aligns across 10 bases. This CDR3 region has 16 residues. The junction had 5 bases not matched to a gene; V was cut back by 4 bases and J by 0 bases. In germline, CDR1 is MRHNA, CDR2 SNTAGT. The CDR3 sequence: CASSARQGALNTEAFF. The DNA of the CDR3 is TGTGCCAGCAGTGCTCGACAGGGGGCACTGAACACTGAAGCTTTCTTT.

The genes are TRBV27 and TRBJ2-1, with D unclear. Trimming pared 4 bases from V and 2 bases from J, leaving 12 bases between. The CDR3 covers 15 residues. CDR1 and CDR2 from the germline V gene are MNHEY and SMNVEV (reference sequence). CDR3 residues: CASSYGAFTYNEQFF. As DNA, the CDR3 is TGTGCCAGCAGTTACGGAGCGTTTACCTACAATGAGCAGTTCTTC.

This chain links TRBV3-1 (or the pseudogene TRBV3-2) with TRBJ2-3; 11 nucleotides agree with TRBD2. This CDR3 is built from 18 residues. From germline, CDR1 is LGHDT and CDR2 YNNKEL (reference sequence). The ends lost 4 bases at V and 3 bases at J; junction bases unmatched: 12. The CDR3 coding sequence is TGTGCCAGCAGCCCTCAAACTAGCGGGAGCCCAGTGACAGATACGCAGTATTTT. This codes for CASSPQTSGSPVTDTQYF.

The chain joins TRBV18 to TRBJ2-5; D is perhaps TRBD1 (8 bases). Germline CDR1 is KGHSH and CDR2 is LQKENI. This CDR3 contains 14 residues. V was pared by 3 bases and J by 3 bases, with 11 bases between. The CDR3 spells CASSPTGGEETQYF. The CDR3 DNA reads TGTGCCAGCTCACCCACAGGGGGGGAAGAGACCCAGTACTTC.

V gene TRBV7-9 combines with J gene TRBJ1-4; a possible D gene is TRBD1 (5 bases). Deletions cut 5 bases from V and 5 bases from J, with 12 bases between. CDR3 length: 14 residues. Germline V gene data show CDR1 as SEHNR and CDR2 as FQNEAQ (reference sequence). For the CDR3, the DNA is TGTGCCAGCAGCGTGGGACTGCGGAATGAAAAACTGTTTTTT. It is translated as CASSVGLRNEKLFF. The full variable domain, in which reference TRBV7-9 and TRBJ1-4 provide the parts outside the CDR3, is DTGVSQNPRHKITKRGQNVTFRCDPISEHNRLYWYRQTLGQGPEFLTYFQNEAQLEKSRLLSDRFSAERPKGSFSTLEIQRTEQGDSAMYLCASSVGLRNEKLFFGSGTQLSVL.

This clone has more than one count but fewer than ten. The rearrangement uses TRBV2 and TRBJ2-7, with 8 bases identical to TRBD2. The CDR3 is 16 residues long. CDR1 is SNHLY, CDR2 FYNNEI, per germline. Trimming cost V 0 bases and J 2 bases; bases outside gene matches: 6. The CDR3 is CASSEARGALTYEQYF. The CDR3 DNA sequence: TGTGCCAGCAGTGAAGCGCGGGGGGCGCTTACCTACGAGCAGTACTTC.

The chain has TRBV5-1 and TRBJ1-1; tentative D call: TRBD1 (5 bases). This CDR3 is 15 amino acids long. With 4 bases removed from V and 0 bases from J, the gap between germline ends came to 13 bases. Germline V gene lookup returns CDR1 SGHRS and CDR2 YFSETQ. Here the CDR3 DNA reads TGCGCCAGCAGCGTTCCAGGGAATATGAACACTGAAGCTTTCTTT. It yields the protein CASSVPGNMNTEAFF.